These 27 T cell receptor beta chains share one sample of origin, sequenced in a study of blood T cell repertoires in COVID-19 (dated by TCRdb to 2018 to 2020). The receptor library was made with the immunoSEQ multiplex PCR assay. TCRdb limited this immuneACCESS table to in-frame rearrangements with V and J called. A share of clones is missing; checked studies link under half to unresolved V genes, and the rest is unexplained. This sample gives roughly 100,000 clones in total; 84% of them show up just once. Less than 5% of the sample lies in the top ten. Sequencing was done on a sample of peripheral blood. These receptors all stem from a human donor in a cohort sampled during active COVID-19.

The V and J genes are TRBV7-9 and TRBJ2-1; 9 nucleotides match TRBD2. Germline CDR1 and CDR2: SEHNR and FQNEAQ (reference sequence). Trimming at V came to 1 base and at J to 2 bases, leaving 0 bases not matched to a gene. The CDR3 runs 15 residues. The CDR3 DNA sequence: TGTGCCAGCAGCTTAGGCGGGGGGGCCTACAATGAGCAGTTCTTC. Translated, it gives CASSLGGGAYNEQFF.

V is TRBV10-3 and J is TRBJ2-7; possible D gene TRBD2, 5 bases. CDR3 size: 15 residues. CDR1 is ENHRY, CDR2 SYGVKD, per germline. V dropped 0 bases and J dropped 0 bases, with 9 bases sitting between them. CDR3 coding DNA: TGTGCCATCAGTGAGTCGCGGGTCAGCTCCTACGAGCAGTACTTC. Its protein product is CAISESRVSSYEQYF.

V gene TRBV9 combines with J gene TRBJ2-7, with D hard to call. Trimming stripped 0 bases from V and 0 bases from J, with 7 bases between. The length of the CDR3 is 14 residues. The V gene's germline CDR1 is SGDLS and CDR2 YYNGEE. The CDR3 nucleotides read TGTGCCAGCAGCGTAGGGCAGTACTCCTACGAGCAGTACTTC. Its translation is CASSVGQYSYEQYF.

The V and J genes are TRBV28 and TRBJ1-6; D perhaps matches TRBD1 (6 bases). This CDR3 has 15 amino acids. Germline V lookup: CDR1 MDHEN, CDR2 SYDVKM. V lost 7 bases and J lost 11, with 21 bases in between. The CDR3 DNA follows: TGTGCCAGCACCTTACGACAGGCCTACAGGCCACCCCTCCACTTT. Translating gives CASTLRQAYRPPLHF.

This chain uses TRBV7-2 with TRBJ1-3; D is ambiguous. Germline V gene sequence: CDR1 SGHTA, CDR2 FQGNSA. The V and J ends lost 5 bases and 6 bases respectively, with 8 bases between them. The CDR3 sequence is 12 residues long. The CDR3 DNA sequence: TGTGCCAGCAGCCCCGCGGCAAACACCATATATTTT. The encoded protein is CASSPAANTIYF. The full variable domain, completed using reference TRBV7-2 and TRBJ1-3, is GAGVSQSPSNKVTEKGKDVELRCDPISGHTALYWYRQSLGQGLEFLIYFQGNSAPDKSGLPSDRFSAERTGGSVSTLTIQRTQQEDSAVYLCASSPAANTIYFGEGSWLTVV.

The V call is TRBV18, the J call TRBJ2-7, with 7 positions matching TRBD2. Germline CDR1 and CDR2: KGHSH and LQKENI. V dropped 3 bases and J dropped 3; count of bases not matched to a gene: 8. This CDR3 is 15 amino acids long. CDR3 nucleotide sequence: TGTGCCAGCTCACCCGGGGGGACGCGCAACTACGAGCAGTACTTC. It yields the protein CASSPGGTRNYEQYF.

The genes are TRBV4-3 and TRBJ2-2; 9 positions agree with TRBD1. CDR3 length: 18 residues. The J segment lost 4 bases and the V segment lost 1 base, leaving 10 bases of the junction unmatched. Germline assignment: CDR1 LGHNA and CDR2 YSLEER. CDR3 amino acids: CASSQVRTGGVGTGELFF. DNA for the CDR3: TGCGCCAGCAGCCAAGTAAGAACAGGGGGCGTCGGCACCGGGGAGCTGTTTTTT.

The rearrangement links TRBV28 to TRBJ2-7, with D uncertain. Germline CDR1 reads MDHEN; CDR2 reads SYDVKM. Trimming cost V 3 bases and J 2 bases, with 17 bases left between them. This CDR3 is 16 amino acids long. CDR3 region: CASSFHLEFLTYEQYF. In DNA form, the CDR3 reads TGTGCCAGCAGTTTCCACCTAGAGTTCTTGACCTACGAGCAGTACTTC.

This chain links TRBV20-1 with TRBJ2-1, with 9 bases that match TRBD2. The germline V gene encodes CDR1 DFQATT and CDR2 SNEGSKA (reference sequence). Trimming took 3 bases from V and 2 from J; bases not matched to a gene: 5. The CDR3 is made up of 15 amino acids. This CDR3 reads CSASDVAGAYNEQFF. DNA of the CDR3: TGCAGTGCTAGTGACGTAGCGGGGGCCTACAATGAGCAGTTCTTC.

The chain links TRBV12-3 or TRBV12-4 to TRBJ1-1, with D perhaps TRBD1 (6 bases). The CDR3 consists of 13 residues. The ends were cut back, 7 bases at V and 3 bases at J, with 12 bases in the middle. CDR3 sequence: CASTWGLYTEAFF. Here the CDR3 DNA reads TGTGCCAGCACCTGGGGGCTTTACACTGAAGCTTTCTTT.

The chain combines TRBV24-1 with TRBJ2-3, with D hard to call. There are 11 residues in the CDR3. Germline loops: CDR1 KGHDR, CDR2 SFDVKD. V was clipped by 5 bases and J by 5 bases, with 4 bases between them. In DNA, the CDR3 is TGTGCCACCAGTGCCAAAGATACGCAGTATTTT. Translating gives CATSAKDTQYF.

The chain couples TRBV4-3 to TRBJ2-1; 9 bases agree with TRBD1. The V segment lost 4 bases and the J segment 2 bases; nucleotides outside the gene matches: 9. The CDR3 contains 17 residues. Per germline, CDR1 LGHNA and CDR2 YSLEER. In nucleotides, the CDR3 is TGCGCCAGCAGCCTTCGACCGGGACAGGGAACCTACAATGAGCAGTTCTTC. It codes for CASSLRPGQGTYNEQFF.

The genes are TRBV7-9 and TRBJ2-3, with TRBD2 matching over 8 bases. The CDR3 runs to 15 residues. The J segment lost 5 bases and the V segment lost 3 bases, leaving 7 bases of the junction unmatched. Looked up from germline, CDR1 is SEHNR and CDR2 is FQNEAQ (reference sequence). CDR3 sequence (DNA): TGTGCCAGCAGCTTCCGGGGGGGCCAAGGAGATACGCAGTATTTT. Translating gives CASSFRGGQGDTQYF.

This clone is a singleton in its sample. This chain joins TRBV2 and TRBJ2-2; possible D gene TRBD1, 6 bases. Germline lookup yields CDR1 SNHLY and CDR2 FYNNEI. This CDR3 has 14 residues. With 5 bases removed from V and 5 bases from J, the gap between germline ends came to 12 bases. CDR3 in amino acids: CASSFYRETGELFF. Here the CDR3 DNA reads TGTGCCAGCAGTTTTTACAGGGAAACCGGGGAGCTGTTTTTT. The entire variable domain, with the rest obtained from reference TRBV2 and TRBJ2-2, is as follows: EPEVTQTPSHQVTQMGQEVILRCVPISNHLYFYWYRQILGQKVEFLVSFYNNEISEKSEIFDDQFSVERPDGSNFTLKIRSTKLEDSAMYFCASSFYRETGELFFGEGSRLTVL.

The J gene is TRBJ1-2, the V gene TRBV13, with TRBD1 identical over 9 bases. This CDR3 is built from 13 residues. CDR1 and CDR2 from the germline V gene are PRHDT and FYEKMQ (reference sequence). Losses at the gene ends were 6 bases for V and 6 bases for J; bases not matched to a gene: 5. The CDR3 nucleotides read TGTGCCAGCAGTTCCGGGACAGGGAATGGCTACACCTTC. Residues: CASSSGTGNGYTF.

The genes are TRBV11-2 and TRBJ2-7, with 8 bases lining up with TRBD1. This CDR3 is built from 17 residues. The J segment lost 1 base and the V segment lost 5 bases, leaving 13 bases of the junction unmatched. Germline-derived CDR1 and CDR2 are SGHAT and FQNNGV. CDR3 sequence reads: CASSSLPPGQVSYEQYF. The CDR3 nucleotides are TGTGCCAGCAGCAGCCTCCCACCGGGACAGGTGTCCTACGAGCAGTACTTC.

This clone was seen a few times. This chain uses TRBV18 with TRBJ1-3; a possible D gene is TRBD1 (5 bases). The germline V and J ends were trimmed by 0 bases and 0 bases, with 6 bases remaining between them. The length of the CDR3 is 15 residues. Germline CDR1 reads KGHSH; CDR2 reads LQKENI. This CDR3 reads CASSPPGLSGNTIYF. DNA of the CDR3: TGTGCCAGCTCACCACCGGGGCTCTCTGGAAACACCATATATTTT.

V and J are TRBV11-3 and TRBJ2-3; 7 bases agree with TRBD1. V was clipped by 3 bases and J by 0 bases; unmatched bases: 6. Looked up from germline, CDR1 is SGHNT and CDR2 is YENEEA. CDR3 length: 16 residues. The CDR3: CASSLGQTSSTDTQYF. As DNA, the CDR3 is TGTGCCAGCAGCTTGGGACAGACCTCTAGCACAGATACGCAGTATTTT.

This chain uses TRBV7-3 with TRBJ2-2, with D maybe TRBD1 (6 bases). This CDR3 has 17 residues. CDR1 is SGHTA and CDR2 is FQGTGA in the germline V gene. Trimming pared 5 bases from V and 0 bases from J, leaving 16 bases between. The CDR3 spells CASSPIPDRTNTGELFF. The CDR3 coding sequence is TGTGCCAGCAGCCCCATCCCAGACAGGACGAACACCGGGGAGCTGTTTTTT.

The chain has TRBV30 and TRBJ1-5, with unresolved D. V was trimmed by 2 bases and J by 10 bases, leaving 15 bases between them. Germline V lookup: CDR1 GTSNPN, CDR2 SVGIG (reference sequence). This CDR3 is built from 13 residues. The CDR3 reads CAWSPNPVSPQHF. DNA for the CDR3: TGTGCCTGGAGTCCCAACCCAGTGTCCCCCCAGCATTTT. Combining the CDR3 with reference TRBV30 and TRBJ1-5 gives the whole variable domain SQTIHQWPATLVQPVGSPLSLECTVEGTSNPNLYWYRQAAGRGLQLLFYSVGIGQISSEVPQNLSASRPQDRQFILSSKKLLLSDSGFYLCAWSPNPVSPQHFGDGTRLSIL.

Here the CDR3 reads CASSQATGFNSPLHF. DNA of the CDR3: TGTGCCAGCAGCCAAGCGACAGGCTTTAATTCACCCCTCCACTTT. The genes are TRBV16 and TRBJ1-6; D might be TRBD1 (6 bases). V lost 2 bases, J lost 6 bases, and 11 bases lay in between. Germline lookup yields CDR1 KGHSY and CDR2 FQNENV. CDR3 length: 15 amino acids.

This chain uses TRBV7-9 with TRBJ1-4; TRBD1 is a possible D gene (5 bases). Between the trimmed V and J ends, which lost 1 base and 5 bases, there was a span of 8 bases. CDR3 length: 14 amino acids. Germline CDR1 and CDR2: SEHNR and FQNEAQ (reference sequence). CDR3 in amino acids: CASSLGGWNEKLFF. The CDR3 nucleotides read TGTGCCAGCAGCTTAGGGGGCTGGAATGAAAAACTGTTTTTT.

This clone came up once. The chain links TRBV2 to TRBJ2-7; TRBD1 agrees at 10 bases. This CDR3 has 15 residues. Germline lookup yields CDR1 SNHLY and CDR2 FYNNEI. V was pared by 0 bases and J by 5 bases, with 4 bases of the junction left unmatched. In DNA form, the CDR3 reads TGTGCCAGCAGTGAAGCTGGGGACAGGGGCCACGAGCAGTACTTC. It translates to CASSEAGDRGHEQYF. Drawing the rest from reference TRBV2 and TRBJ2-7, the complete variable domain is EPEVTQTPSHQVTQMGQEVILRCVPISNHLYFYWYRQILGQKVEFLVSFYNNEISEKSEIFDDQFSVERPDGSNFTLKIRSTKLEDSAMYFCASSEAGDRGHEQYFGPGTRLTVT.

This clone has more than one count but fewer than ten. The rearrangement joins TRBV7-9 to TRBJ1-2; D perhaps matches TRBD1 (5 bases). Germline V gene sequence: CDR1 SEHNR, CDR2 FQNEAQ (reference sequence). The V end was cut by 5 bases, the J end by 3 bases, with 16 bases between. The CDR3 totals 15 residues. The CDR3 sequence: CASSLVGAPHYGYTF. The CDR3 coding sequence is TGTGCCAGCAGCCTAGTAGGGGCTCCTCACTATGGCTACACCTTC.

The chain carries TRBV18 and TRBJ2-5, with 9 bases identical to TRBD1. V shed 3 bases, J shed 4 bases, and the junction held 6 bases outside the gene matches. In germline, CDR1 is KGHSH, CDR2 LQKENI. This CDR3 is 15 amino acids long. The CDR3: CASSPNWGQGETQYF. CDR3 DNA: TGTGCCAGCTCACCCAACTGGGGACAGGGAGAGACCCAGTACTTC.

The V gene is TRBV12-2, the J gene TRBJ1-2; TRBD1 is the table's D call, not checked against the DNA. TRBV12-2 is noted as a pseudogene. The CDR3 is 13 residues long. The CDR3: CASPDRGRNGYTF. For the CDR3, the DNA is TGTGCAAGTCCAGACAGGGGGCGAAATGGCTACACCTTC.

This clone is a singleton in its sample. This chain joins TRBV7-3 and TRBJ1-1; D remains ambiguous. Per germline, CDR1 SGHTA and CDR2 FQGTGA. Trimming removed 1 base at V and 1 base at J, with 4 bases between. The CDR3 runs 13 residues. CDR3: CASSLIRNTEAFF. Written as DNA, the CDR3 is TGTGCCAGCAGCTTAATCAGGAACACTGAAGCTTTCTTT.